Here is one T cell receptor beta chain with its context. This clonotype has only a few counts. Its antigen is currently not known. No much larger clone is present one base from it, and per-base qualities are unavailable. Receptor amplification or capture employed RACE. For sequencing, a NextSeq 500 was employed. Library preparation attached unique molecular identifiers to individual cDNA molecules for quantitative, reproducible TCR counting. As for the authors' bioinformatics: Samples had a median of roughly 100,000 TCRs, with a range from roughly 23,224 to 700,000. The Decombinator software suite was used to annotate V, J and CDR3 in the TCR reads. For PS versus PT1 abundance plots, all samples were subsampled to the same number of TCRs (28,000). Expanded TCRs were defined as absent before sensitization and observed at least eight times at the 2-week time point. The public reads were quality trimmed at Q25 with fastp and then assembled into clones with MiXCR by TCRdb, keeping productive beta chains. Duplicate CDR3 protein sequences are folded into a single record with the most common DNA and genes. TCRdb's processing, not the authors' own work, is the source of the V and J calls. This sample holds fewer than 85,000 distinct CDR3 sequences; over 8.5% were observed only once. The ten largest clonotypes hold 1.5% to 1.7% of the sample.

The label giving this sample's time point can be read as: healthy volunteer bleed at 6 weeks. Total RNA was extracted from unfractionated whole blood that had been collected in Tempus Blood RNA tubes. Four or five healthy volunteers acted as controls for TCR sequencing and had blood drawn at day 0, 2 weeks and 6 weeks. The data stem from a study of human T cells and chemical hapten exposure (dated by TCRdb to the early 2020s). Some background on the complete study: Libraries were pooled for sequencing, and per-sample TCR yields varied mainly because of small differences in library volumes within the pool. Peripheral blood TCR repertoire changes were tracked in vivo in alopecia patients during primary and secondary sensitization to the hapten diphenylcyclopropenone (DPC). From each blood RNA sample, both TCR alpha and TCR beta chains were sequenced.

As encoded in the germline V gene, CDR1 is MNHEY while CDR2 is SVGEGT. V loses 2 bases, J loses 5 bases, and the germline ends lie 2 bases apart. There are 11 amino acids in the CDR3, from cysteine to phenylalanine inclusive. Only the CDR3 part of the read is kept: 33 bases, read in frame from the first base. On the study overall, not on this receptor specifically: After repeated subsampling, changes were observed in the strength of the expansion versus patch-test correlation and in the threshold at which the correlation became significant. DPC sensitization did not change the number of TCRs with a frequency above 1 in 1000, and there was no evidence of changes in global repertoire structure.

This TCR was sampled from a male donor in good health. Some clones in this sample may be carry-over from other donors' samples. In this chain, TRBV6-2 or TRBV6-3 is recombined with TRBJ2-3, with the D gene too uncertain to name. Material: whole blood. CDR3 region: CASSYGDTQYF. The nucleotide sequence reads as follows: TGTGCCAGCAGTTACGGAGATACGCAGTATTTT.